The present T cell receptor beta chain was sequenced within a study of control samples from healthy donors and cancer patients. The germline gives CDR1 SGHRS, CDR2 YFSETQ. This CDR3 is built from 15 residues. Losses at the gene ends were 9 bases for V and 3 bases for J; bases not matched to a gene: 11. Profiling relied on immunoSEQ multiplex PCR, and the TCRdb table lists in-frame clones only, not all of them. This table has 90,000 to 100,000 clones, approximately 88% appearing once. This rearrangement joins TRBV5-1 to TRBJ2-2; TRBD1 matches at 7 bases. This receptor was obtained from a man between 65 and 85 years old with lung cancer. Sequencing was done on a sample of PBMCs. The CDR3 reads CATKQGPLDTGELFF. In DNA, the CDR3 is TGCGCCACGAAACAGGGGCCCTTGGACACCGGGGAGCTGTTTTTT.